This TCR beta chain was identified in a study of fetal regulatory T cell absence and autoimmunity (dated by TCRdb to about 2017). Some background on the complete study: Exocrine pancreas autoimmunity was seen in the IPEX patients without clinical diabetes.

Repertoire sequencing was done on genomic DNA taken from frozen pancreas tissue. The DNeasy Blood and Tissue Kit was used to extract roughly 1.7-3.3 ug of genomic DNA from either umbilical cord blood or frozen pancreas. Points the paper makes about the study in general: Compared with cord blood, the pancreas TCR compartment showed significant oligoclonal enrichment, and some top clones were enriched more than 85-fold. The oligoclonal enrichment was interpreted as supporting antigen-driven autoimmunity in the pancreas before birth in IPEX syndrome. Cord blood and pancreas had broadly similar TRB gene family usage, resembling published neonatal and adult repertoires.

Amplification and barcoding of TCRbeta CDR3 regions were carried out by two-step multiplex PCR on the immunoSEQ human TCRbeta survey platform. Libraries were sequenced on Illumina instruments, with IgH sequenced in parallel from the same samples. The paper's data handling went like this. To remove PCR and sequencing errors, raw reads were filtered against IMGT V, D, J definitions and grouped with a nearest-neighbor algorithm. A clone was defined as an identical nucleotide sequence, and differential abundance between tissues was tested with a Fisher exact test for each clone using a pFDR threshold of p<0.01. Clones whose frequencies were too low for statistical inference were excluded by a minimum inclusion filter of 10 in either sample. Pairwise clonal comparisons used the immunoSEQ Analyzer, and gene family usage was assessed with IMGT tools. TCRdb stores this immuneACCESS table with in-frame sequences only. Part of the clones is absent; in the studies checked, under half of the shortfall reflects unresolved V genes, and no reason is known for the rest. V and J calls and clone size are copied from that table; D and trimming were computed from the DNA. This sample gives around 100,000 clones in total; about three quarters of them show up just once. The top ten constitute roughly 2% of the sample.

As concerns this clone: The target of this receptor is not known. No base quality values were provided; no much bigger clone lies one nucleotide off.

V loses 4 bases at its end and J loses 2 bases; junction bases beyond the gene matches: 0. The CDR3 spans 14 residues, from the cysteine through the phenylalanine. Only the CDR3 DNA stays, 42 bases, in frame from base 1. The germline V gene yields SGHDT for CDR1 and YYEEEE for CDR2. The rearrangement joined TRBV5-6 to TRBJ2-3, with TRBD1 matching 11 junction bases. The TCR was taken from a male donor with IPEX syndrome. Sequencing was performed on pancreas tissue. The sequenced DNA is TGTGCCAGCAGCGGACAGGGGGCCACAGATACGCAGTATTTT. The translation is CASSGQGATDTQYF.